Below are 10 T cell receptor beta chains sequenced from a single sample in a study of regulatory T cells in long-lasting Graves disease. TCR beta libraries were built with iRepertoire HTBI primers and Arm-PCR of CDR3 regions. Using its own MiXCR run on the multiplex PCR reads, TCRdb lists one record per CDR3 protein. Seen here are 430,000 or so distinct CDR3 sequences, over 20% observed once, and the top ten hold around 15%. Time point noted: persistent/refractory GD, antithyroid drugs over 5 years with positive TRAb. Scientists built the TCR library using RNA that was extracted from PBMCs. The specimen was peripheral blood mononuclear cells (PBMCs), collected when the disease was refractory, from a patient treated with antithyroid drugs. The receptors were gathered from a female donor with Graves disease.

The genes are TRBV19 and TRBJ1-4; D is ambiguous. Germline assignment: CDR1 LNHDA and CDR2 SQIVND (reference sequence). The CDR3 extends over 14 amino acids. V was clipped by 8 bases and J by 5 bases, with 15 bases between them. In nucleotides, the CDR3 is TGTGCCAGTGCCGACGGGCAGCACAATGAAAAACTGTTTTTT. Protein sequence: CASADGQHNEKLFF.

This clonotype occurred a few times. The chain links TRBV20-1 to TRBJ2-7; 13 bases align to TRBD2. Germline V CDR1 and CDR2: DFQATT, SNEGSKA (reference sequence). The CDR3 totals 13 residues. Losses at the gene ends were 6 bases for V and 5 bases for J; bases not matched to a gene: 4. The CDR3 DNA reads TGCAGTGCCCCGACTAGCGGGAGGAACGAGCAGTACTTC. This codes for CSAPTSGRNEQYF.

Many counts were recorded for this clonotype. One end of the junction fails to match germline, which may point to a read error. The chain is built from TRBV4-1 and TRBJ2-2; no clear D gene. The CDR3 consists of 13 residues. Germline assignment: CDR1 MGHRA and CDR2 YSYEKL. The chain's CDR3 is CASSQSNTGELFF. CDR3 coding DNA: TGTGCCAGCTCACAATCTAACACCGGGGAGCTGTTTTTT.

This clonotype has only a few counts. V usage is TRBV3-1 and J usage is TRBJ2-7; 14 bases are shared with TRBD2. V gave up 4 bases and J gave up 7 bases; unmatched junction bases: 9. Germline CDR1 is LGHDT and CDR2 is YNNKEL (reference sequence). This CDR3 spans 16 amino acids. As DNA, the CDR3 is TGTGCCAGCAGCCCCGGACTAGCGGGAGGATTGAGGGAGCAGTACTTC. Translated: CASSPGLAGGLREQYF.

This clonotype was seen a few times. The V and J genes are TRBV15 and TRBJ2-7; a possible D gene is TRBD1 (6 bases). Germline CDR1 LNHNV, CDR2 YYDKDF (reference sequence). The CDR3 extends over 14 amino acids. V lost 4 bases and J 3 bases, leaving 13 bases between the germline ends. The CDR3 protein is CATSTPTGLYEQYF. CDR3 bases: TGTGCCACCAGCACCCCTACAGGGCTCTACGAGCAGTACTTC.

This clonotype was seen ten or more times. The J gene is TRBJ1-2, the V gene TRBV19, with a weak D call TRBD1 (6 bases). This CDR3 region has 14 residues. Per germline, CDR1 LNHDA and CDR2 SQIVND (reference sequence). The V end was cut by 6 bases, the J end by 8 bases, with 19 bases between. The CDR3 here is CASSPTGGVEGYTF. For the CDR3, the DNA is TGTGCCAGTAGCCCGACGGGGGGCGTTGAGGGCTACACCTTC.

This clonotype was found once. A much larger clone lies one base from this, so it may be a read error. The J gene is TRBJ2-2, the V gene TRBV6-5; 11 bases map to TRBD2. The CDR3 is 18 residues long. J lost 9 bases, V lost 4 bases, and 16 bases had no gene match. CDR1 and CDR2 (germline): MNHEY, SVGAGI. CDR3 in amino acids: CASSSATSGIVGARELFF. The CDR3, as DNA: TGTGCCAGCAGTTCCGCGACTAGCGGGATAGTTGGGGCCAGGGAGCTGTTTTTT.

This clonotype was counted at least ten times. V usage is TRBV9 and J usage is TRBJ1-1; D is perhaps TRBD1 (6 bases). With 3 bases removed from V and 3 bases from J, the gap between germline ends came to 15 bases. The CDR3 covers 15 residues. The germline V gene has CDR1 SGDLS and CDR2 YYNGEE. In DNA form, the CDR3 reads TGTGCCAGCAGCGAGGGGGGCTTCCGGGACACTGAAGCTTTCTTT. It specifies CASSEGGFRDTEAFF.

The chain uses TRBV19 and TRBJ1-5, with a possible D match to TRBD1 (6 bases). V was pared by 2 bases and J by 3 bases, with 14 bases between. Per the germline V gene, CDR1 is LNHDA and CDR2 is SQIVND (reference sequence). This CDR3 has 16 amino acids. The CDR3 DNA follows: TGTGCCAGTAGTATATCGGGAGGGGGGCTCAATCAGCCCCAGCATTTT. Translation: CASSISGGGLNQPQHF.

The chain employs TRBV7-9 and TRBJ2-5; 7 positions agree with TRBD1. The junction had 9 bases not matched to a gene; V was cut back by 5 bases and J by 3 bases. The germline V gene has CDR1 SEHNR and CDR2 FQNEAQ (reference sequence). The CDR3 sequence is 15 residues long. The CDR3 sequence is CASSLGTVGKETQYF. The CDR3 region has the DNA TGTGCCAGCAGCCTAGGGACAGTAGGTAAAGAGACCCAGTACTTC. The whole variable domain, filled in from reference TRBV7-9 and TRBJ2-5, reads DTGVSQNPRHKITKRGQNVTFRCDPISEHNRLYWYRQTLGQGPEFLTYFQNEAQLEKSRLLSDRFSAERPKGSFSTLEIQRTEQGDSAMYLCASSLGTVGKETQYFGPGTRLLVL.